One sample yielded the 18 T cell receptor beta chains listed below, sequenced in a study of T cells after yellow fever vaccination (dated by TCRdb to about 2019). The library was obtained by 5' RACE. TCRdb lists the instrument as Illumina HiSeq 2500. TCRdb passed the public sequencing reads through fastp at Q25 and MiXCR, retaining productive beta sequences. CDR3 protein duplicates are merged, each entry listing the most common genes and DNA. The sample table lists 170,000 or so distinct CDR3 sequences, about 6.2% of them with a count of one. Jointly, the top ten make up approximately 3% of the sample. This specimen's treatment or condition label, interpreted: live attenuated yellow fever vaccine strain. This specimen consisted of CD4+ T cells sorted from PBMCs, obtained on the day of the first yellow fever vaccination. These TCRs come from a man aged 18 to 29 who received the YFV17D yellow fever vaccine.

The rearrangement links TRBV3-1 to TRBJ1-4; weak D call: TRBD1 (5 bases). V lost 3 bases, J lost 8 bases, and 7 bases lay in between. This CDR3 contains 12 residues. Germline CDR1 is LGHDT and CDR2 is YNNKEL (reference sequence). CDR3 in DNA: TGTGCCAGCAGCCAGGGGCCCGAAAAACTGTTTTTT. This gives the protein CASSQGPEKLFF.

This CDR3 reads CSATLSTDTQYF. For the CDR3, the DNA is TGCAGTGCTACGTTGAGCACAGATACGCAGTATTTT. The V and J genes are TRBV20-1 and TRBJ2-3; no clear D. Germline loops: CDR1 DFQATT, CDR2 SNEGSKA (reference sequence). The CDR3 consists of 12 residues. Trimming stripped 4 bases from V and 0 bases from J, with 5 bases between.

This clonotype was seen ten or more times. The chain is built from TRBV20-1 and TRBJ1-2; D is unclear. This CDR3 contains 13 residues. Looked up from germline, CDR1 is DFQATT and CDR2 is SNEGSKA (reference sequence). The V end was cut by 6 bases, the J end by 0 bases, with 11 bases between. Here the CDR3 reads CSAPELSNYGYTF. CDR3 coding DNA: TGCAGTGCACCGGAGCTATCTAACTATGGCTACACCTTC.

This clonotype has just a few counts. The V gene is TRBV5-1, the J gene TRBJ2-2; D is unresolved. The V gene lost 4 bases and the J gene lost 8 bases, with 9 bases spanning the gap. Germline CDR1 reads SGHRS; CDR2 reads YFSETQ. CDR3 length equals 12 residues. The CDR3 spells CASSLSAGELFF. DNA for the CDR3: TGCGCCAGCAGCCTTTCAGCTGGGGAGCTGTTTTTT.

This chain links TRBV13 with TRBJ2-3; D is ambiguous. This CDR3 has 18 residues. V was trimmed by 0 bases and J by 1 base, leaving 17 bases between them. Germline values: CDR1 PRHDT, CDR2 FYEKMQ (reference sequence). CDR3 loop: CASSLGEDGSRRTDTQYF. CDR3 in DNA: TGTGCCAGCAGCTTAGGGGAAGACGGGTCGAGGCGCACAGATACGCAGTATTTT.

CDR3 coding DNA: TGTGCCAGCAGCTTGGTGGGTTCTGGAAACACCATATATTTT. Translation: CASSLVGSGNTIYF. The rearrangement uses TRBV7-2 and TRBJ1-3, with D unclear. CDR3 length equals 14 residues. The ends were cut back, 3 bases at V and 1 base at J, with 7 bases in the middle. The germline gives CDR1 SGHTA, CDR2 FQGNSA.

This chain joins TRBV7-9 and TRBJ1-1; no clear D. V was shortened by 5 bases and J by 6 bases, with 7 bases between the two germline ends. Per the germline V gene, CDR1 is SEHNR and CDR2 is FQNEAQ (reference sequence). The CDR3 extends over 11 amino acids. DNA of the CDR3: TGTGCCAGCAGCCCCTGGGCTGAAGCTTTCTTT. This translates into CASSPWAEAFF. Based on the CDR3 plus reference TRBV7-9 and TRBJ1-1, the full variable domain is DTGVSQNPRHKITKRGQNVTFRCDPISEHNRLYWYRQTLGQGPEFLTYFQNEAQLEKSRLLSDRFSAERPKGSFSTLEIQRTEQGDSAMYLCASSPWAEAFFGQGTRLTVV.

This clonotype rates as medium-sized. The V call is TRBV7-2, the J call TRBJ1-2, with D hard to call. CDR1 and CDR2 from the germline V gene are SGHTA and FQGNSA. There are 15 residues in the CDR3. Trimming shortened V by 0 bases and J by 7 bases, and 15 bases separated the two germline ends. CDR3 sequence: CASSLARLPDGGYTF. The DNA of the CDR3 is TGTGCCAGCAGCTTAGCGAGGCTACCTGATGGTGGCTACACCTTC. Full variable domain (outside the CDR3, taken from reference TRBV7-2 and TRBJ1-2): GAGVSQSPSNKVTEKGKDVELRCDPISGHTALYWYRQSLGQGLEFLIYFQGNSAPDKSGLPSDRFSAERTGGSVSTLTIQRTQQEDSAVYLCASSLARLPDGGYTFGSGTRLTVV.

Only a few counts were recorded for this clonotype. The V gene is TRBV7-2, the J gene TRBJ2-1; 12 bases align to TRBD2. Germline loops: CDR1 SGHTA, CDR2 FQGNSA. The trim removed 6 bases at V and 0 bases at J, leaving 6 bases unmatched. This CDR3 is built from 17 residues. CDR3 coding DNA: TGTGCCAGCAGGCGGACTAGCGGGACGAGCTCCTACAATGAGCAGTTCTTC. It encodes CASRRTSGTSSYNEQFF.

This clonotype was counted ten times or more. V usage is TRBV20-1 and J usage is TRBJ2-3, with D possibly matching TRBD1 (5 bases). Deletions cut 3 bases from V and 0 bases from J, with 10 bases between. CDR3 length: 14 residues. Germline V gene sequence: CDR1 DFQATT, CDR2 SNEGSKA (reference sequence). In nucleotides, the CDR3 is TGCAGTGCTAGTACAGGTCAAAGCACAGATACGCAGTATTTT. Residues: CSASTGQSTDTQYF.

In its sample, this clonotype was seen many times. The J gene is TRBJ1-1, the V gene TRBV6-2 or TRBV6-3; 9 nucleotides match TRBD1. This CDR3 contains 14 residues. Germline CDR1 MNHEY, CDR2 SVGEGT. V trimming: 8 bases; J trimming: 5 bases; junction bases outside the gene matches: 9. CDR3 sequence (DNA): TGTGCCAGCGGCGAACAGGGGGCAGGGACTGAAGCTTTCTTT. It is translated as CASGEQGAGTEAFF.

This clonotype has a count of ten or more. The J gene is TRBJ2-7, the V gene TRBV3-1; 10 bases line up with TRBD1. The CDR3 is 14 residues long. J lost 5 bases, V lost 4 bases, and 5 bases had no gene match. Looked up from germline, CDR1 is LGHDT and CDR2 is YNNKEL (reference sequence). In nucleotides, the CDR3 is TGTGCCAGCAGCCCTTTGACAGGGGGCGACGAGCAGTACTTC. Protein: CASSPLTGGDEQYF.

V gene TRBV3-1 combines with J gene TRBJ1-2, with a tentative D call TRBD1 (5 bases). Trimming left V 0 bases short and J 4 bases short, with 12 bases between. The germline V gene has CDR1 LGHDT and CDR2 YNNKEL (reference sequence). The CDR3 loop spans 15 amino acids. CDR3: CASSQDGRDFYGYTF. CDR3 bases: TGTGCCAGCAGCCAAGACGGCAGGGATTTCTATGGCTACACCTTC.

The gene calls are TRBV12-3 or TRBV12-4 and TRBJ1-1, with D maybe TRBD1 (5 bases). CDR3 length equals 13 residues. Between the trimmed V and J ends, which lost 8 bases and 4 bases, there was a span of 14 bases. The CDR3 region has the DNA TGTGCCAGCCGGAGACAGATTTCCACTGAAGCTTTCTTT. This encodes CASRRQISTEAFF.

This clonotype was recorded at least ten times. The chain employs TRBV4-3 and TRBJ2-1; D assignment may be TRBD1 or TRBD2 (5 bases each). Trimming shortened V by 3 bases and J by 8 bases, and 17 bases separated the two germline ends. The CDR3 runs 15 residues. Germline V gene sequence: CDR1 LGHNA, CDR2 YSLEER. CDR3 residues: CASSQENREGDEQFF. The CDR3 nucleotides are TGCGCCAGCAGCCAGGAGAACCGGGAAGGGGATGAGCAGTTCTTC.

In its sample, this clonotype was seen many times. This chain connects TRBV20-1 to TRBJ1-2; possibly TRBD1 for D (5 bases). Per germline, CDR1 DFQATT and CDR2 SNEGSKA (reference sequence). V was cut by 4 bases and J by 7 bases, with 10 bases left in between. This CDR3 is built from 11 residues. CDR3 nucleotides: TGCAGTGCTACAGGGTCGGGTGGCTACACCTTC. Residues: CSATGSGGYTF.

This clonotype has at least ten counts. V usage is TRBV5-6 and J usage is TRBJ2-4; D ambiguous. The CDR3 covers 12 residues. The germline CDR1 and CDR2 sequences are SGHDT and YYEEEE. V lost 2 bases to trimming and J lost 13 bases, with 13 bases between them. In DNA, the CDR3 is TGTGCCAGCAGCTTAGAGCCGGGTCTCCAGTACTTC. This encodes CASSLEPGLQYF.

The gene calls are TRBV20-1 and TRBJ1-1, with D maybe TRBD1 (5 bases). The CDR3 sequence is 15 residues long. The V end lost 5 bases, the J end lost 3 bases, and 19 bases lay between the germline ends. CDR1 is DFQATT, CDR2 SNEGSKA, per germline (reference sequence). DNA of the CDR3: TGCAGTGCTGACCCGGGGACCGCGGGGGACACTGAAGCTTTCTTT. It translates to CSADPGTAGDTEAFF.